The 10 T cell receptor beta chains below come from one sample, sequenced in a study of regulatory dendritic cells for organ transplantation. The repertoire was sequenced with immunoSEQ multiplex PCR; TCRdb's copy has only in-frame clones and lacks some. The sample includes some 29,000 clones, 75% to 80% of them seen just once. What was sequenced was memory CD4+ T cells from blood. As for subset: CD45RO+ memory T cells. Source of these receptors: a human donor in good health.

V usage is TRBV5-4 and J usage is TRBJ2-1; the D gene is possibly TRBD1 (5 bases). Germline lookup yields CDR1 SGHNT and CDR2 YYREEE (reference sequence). The CDR3 has 17 amino acids. The V gene lost 4 bases and the J gene lost 1 base, with 18 bases spanning the gap. CDR3 DNA: TGTGCCAGCAGCCAAACTTTGGGGCTATCTTCCTACAATGAGCAGTTCTTC. Its protein is CASSQTLGLSSYNEQFF.

The V gene is TRBV18, the J gene TRBJ2-7; possibly TRBD1 for D (7 bases). The V gene lost 3 bases and the J gene lost 1 base, with 13 bases spanning the gap. CDR1 KGHSH and CDR2 LQKENI come from the germline V gene. The CDR3 loop spans 15 amino acids. The CDR3 DNA reads TGTGCCAGCTCACCCTCCAGGGGGGATTCCTACGAGCAGTACTTC. Protein sequence: CASSPSRGDSYEQYF.

This chain links TRBV11-3 with TRBJ2-3, with D maybe TRBD2 (5 bases). Trimming cost V 5 bases and J 2 bases, with 8 bases left between them. Per the germline V gene, CDR1 is SGHNT and CDR2 is YENEEA. CDR3 size: 13 residues. The CDR3, as DNA: TGTGCCAGCAGCCTTGGACTCACAGATACGCAGTATTTT. Its protein product is CASSLGLTDTQYF.

There are a few counts of this clone. The chain joins TRBV27 to TRBJ1-2; TRBD1 aligns across 10 bases. This CDR3 is built from 12 residues. Trimming removed 7 bases from V and 9 bases from J; junction bases left unmatched: 5. Germline V gives CDR1 MNHEY, CDR2 SMNVEV (reference sequence). The CDR3 bases are TGTGCCAGCAAGACAGGGGGCTCGAGCTACACCTTC. Amino acids: CASKTGGSSYTF.

The chain carries TRBV28 and TRBJ1-5; possibly TRBD1 for D (6 bases). Germline CDR1 reads MDHEN; CDR2 reads SYDVKM. CDR3 length: 13 residues. V was trimmed by 7 bases and J by 2 bases, leaving 9 bases between them. The CDR3 sequence is CASKAGGNQPQHF. CDR3 DNA: TGTGCCAGCAAGGCAGGGGGCAATCAGCCCCAGCATTTT.

This clone appeared a few times. The chain is built from TRBV29-1 and TRBJ1-2, with D tentatively TRBD1 (5 bases). Deletions cut 2 bases from V and 6 bases from J, with 10 bases between. Germline-derived CDR1 and CDR2 are SQVTM and ANQGSEA. The CDR3 contains 12 residues. The CDR3 sequence: CSVEPGADGYTF. The CDR3 region has the DNA TGCAGCGTTGAACCCGGGGCTGATGGCTACACCTTC.

J is TRBJ2-7 and V is TRBV18; 9 bases align to TRBD1. CDR3 size: 15 residues. The V segment lost 3 bases and the J segment 3 bases; nucleotides outside the gene matches: 6. CDR1 and CDR2 (germline): KGHSH, LQKENI. For the CDR3, the DNA is TGTGCCAGCTCACCCCCGGACAGGGGTAACTACGAGCAGTACTTC. Translation: CASSPPDRGNYEQYF.

CDR3 region: CASRDRDRYGYTF. CDR3 DNA: TGTGCCAGCCGGGACAGGGATCGCTATGGCTACACCTTC. The V gene is TRBV14, the J gene TRBJ1-2, with 9 nucleotides matching TRBD1. After removal of 8 bases from V and 4 bases from J, the junction contained 5 bases not matched to a gene. The CDR3 length is 13 residues. The germline V gene encodes CDR1 SGHDN and CDR2 FVKESK. The full variable domain, in which reference TRBV14 and TRBJ1-2 provide the parts outside the CDR3, is EAGVTQFPSHSVIEKGQTVTLRCDPISGHDNLYWYRRVMGKEIKFLLHFVKESKQDESGMPNNRFLAERTGGTYSTLKVQPAELEDSGVYFCASRDRDRYGYTFGSGTRLTVV.

This clone was found a few times. This chain joins TRBV10-1 and TRBJ2-5; D is ambiguous. Deletions cut 5 bases from V and 2 bases from J, with 15 bases between. CDR1 and CDR2 (germline): WNHNN, SYGVQD (reference sequence). CDR3 length equals 15 residues. CDR3: CASSSGPGNQETQYF. CDR3 sequence (DNA): TGCGCCAGCAGTTCGGGTCCCGGTAATCAAGAGACCCAGTACTTC.

The chain combines TRBV6-6 with TRBJ1-5; D possibly corresponds to TRBD1 (6 bases). CDR3 length equals 13 residues. V was trimmed by 2 bases and J by 5 bases, leaving 7 bases between them. Germline V CDR1 and CDR2: MNHNY, SVGAGI (reference sequence). CDR3 DNA sequence: TGTGCCAGCAGTTACGAGGGGGATCAGCCCCAGCATTTT. It translates to CASSYEGDQPQHF.